This T cell receptor (beta chain) was obtained from a study of blood T cell repertoires in COVID-19. Study-level information: Symptom resolution, clearance, or two negative PCRs marked donors in Cohort 3 as recovered.

Individuals aged roughly 18 to 95 years were recruited from about two dozen US areas. The authors' processing: Amplification with reference gene primers provided the estimates of nucleated cell counts. Here immunoSEQ multiplex PCR was the method, and the copy in TCRdb shows in-frame clones only, minus some. V and J calls and clone size follow that table, whereas D and trimming were derived from the DNA. Of around 360,000 clones detected, about 87% appear once; the ten largest clones hold approximately 1.8%. The sample was PBMCs or T cells enriched from blood (not recorded which). The TCR sequence derives from a man between 35 and 55 years old in a cohort exposed to, infected with or recovered from COVID-19 (not recorded which).

CDR3 DNA sequence: TGTGCCATCAGAGGGGGGGCGGGGGAGACCCAGTACTTC. This gives the protein CAIRGGAGETQYF. The chain couples TRBV10-3 to TRBJ2-5; a weak D match, TRBD2 (7 bases). There are 13 residues in the CDR3. Trimming cost V 6 bases and J 5 bases, with 13 bases left between them. Germline V CDR1 and CDR2: ENHRY, SYGVKD.